This T cell receptor (beta chain) originates from a study of T cell responses to AZD1222 COVID-19 vaccine. Profiled with immunoSEQ multiplex PCR; TCRdb holds only in-frame clones, not every one. The table includes about 110,000 clones, 70% to 90% detected once. Broader study findings: Unmutated variant regions are reportedly targeted by nearly half of spike-specific TCRs. Vaccine-associated CD4 TCRs spanned spike, dominant at 160-218 and 743-854.

The length of the CDR3 is 15 residues. Germline V CDR1 and CDR2: SGHRS, YFSETQ. The V segment lost 8 bases and the J segment 2 bases; nucleotides outside the gene matches: 10. As concerns this clone: Its specificity is not known.

The source is an adult who received the AZD1222 COVID-19 vaccine. Sequenced here: peripheral blood, sampled 28 days after the second AZD1222 dose. The chain is built from TRBV5-1 and TRBJ2-3; 8 bases map to TRBD2. CDR3 sequence: CASATSGSNTDTQYF. CDR3 DNA sequence: TGCGCCAGTGCGACCAGCGGGAGTAACACAGATACGCAGTATTTT.